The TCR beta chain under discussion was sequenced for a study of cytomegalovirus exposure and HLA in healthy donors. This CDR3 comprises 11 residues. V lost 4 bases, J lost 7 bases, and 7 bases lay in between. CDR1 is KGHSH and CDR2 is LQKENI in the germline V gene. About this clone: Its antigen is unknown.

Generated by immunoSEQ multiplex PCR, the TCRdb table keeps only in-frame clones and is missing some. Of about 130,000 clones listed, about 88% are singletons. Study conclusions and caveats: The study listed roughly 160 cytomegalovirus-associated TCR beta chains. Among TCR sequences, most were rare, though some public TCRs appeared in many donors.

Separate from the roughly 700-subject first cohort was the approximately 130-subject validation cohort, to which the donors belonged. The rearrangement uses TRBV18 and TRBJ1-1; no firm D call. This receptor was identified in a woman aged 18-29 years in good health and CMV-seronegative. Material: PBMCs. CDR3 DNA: TGTGCCAGCTCACAATCATTTGAAGCTTTCTTT. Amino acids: CASSQSFEAFF.